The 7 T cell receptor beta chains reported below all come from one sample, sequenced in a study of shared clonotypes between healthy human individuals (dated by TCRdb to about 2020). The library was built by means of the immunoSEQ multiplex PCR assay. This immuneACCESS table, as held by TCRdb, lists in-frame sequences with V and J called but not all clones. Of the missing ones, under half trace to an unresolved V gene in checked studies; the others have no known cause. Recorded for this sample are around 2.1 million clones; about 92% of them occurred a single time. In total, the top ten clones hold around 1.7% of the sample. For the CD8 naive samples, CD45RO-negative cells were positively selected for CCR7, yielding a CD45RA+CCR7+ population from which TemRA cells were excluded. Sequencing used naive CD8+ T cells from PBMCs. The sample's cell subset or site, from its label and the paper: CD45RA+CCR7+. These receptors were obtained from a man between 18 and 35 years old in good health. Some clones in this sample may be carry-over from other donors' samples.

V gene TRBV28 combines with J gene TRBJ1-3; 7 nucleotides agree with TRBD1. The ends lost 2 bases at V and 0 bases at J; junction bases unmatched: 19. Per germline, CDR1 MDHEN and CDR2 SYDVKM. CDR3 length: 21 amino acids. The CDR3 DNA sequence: TGTGCCAGCAGTTTACAAAGGGGACAGACCCTCCGAAGCCTCTCTGGAAACACCATATATTTT. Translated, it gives CASSLQRGQTLRSLSGNTIYF.

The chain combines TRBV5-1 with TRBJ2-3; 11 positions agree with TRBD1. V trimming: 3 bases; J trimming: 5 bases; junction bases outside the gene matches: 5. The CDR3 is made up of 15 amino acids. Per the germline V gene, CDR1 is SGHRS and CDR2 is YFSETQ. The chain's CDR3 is CASSSRDRGEDTQYF. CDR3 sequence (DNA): TGCGCCAGCAGCTCCCGGGACAGGGGGGAAGATACGCAGTATTTT.

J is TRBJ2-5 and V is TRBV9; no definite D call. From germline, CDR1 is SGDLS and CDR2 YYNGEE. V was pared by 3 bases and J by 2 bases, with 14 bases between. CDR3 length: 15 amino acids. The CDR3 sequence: CASSDSQWGQETQYF. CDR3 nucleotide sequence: TGTGCCAGCAGCGATTCCCAGTGGGGTCAAGAGACCCAGTACTTC.

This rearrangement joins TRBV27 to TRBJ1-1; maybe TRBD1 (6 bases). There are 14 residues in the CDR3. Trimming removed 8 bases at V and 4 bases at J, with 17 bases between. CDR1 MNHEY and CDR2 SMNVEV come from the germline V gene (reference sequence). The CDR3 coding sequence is TGTGCCAGCGGAATTTCACAGGGACTCACTGAAGCTTTCTTT. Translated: CASGISQGLTEAFF.

The CDR3 nucleotides read TGTGCCACCCGATCCCAGGGGGCGGGAAATGGCTACACCTTC. Encoded protein: CATRSQGAGNGYTF. This chain joins TRBV7-8 and TRBJ1-2, with 8 bases identical to TRBD1. The V and J ends lost 10 bases and 6 bases, in that order; junction bases with no gene match: 13. The length of the CDR3 is 14 residues. Germline V lookup: CDR1 SGHVS, CDR2 FQNEAQ. The complete variable domain, with remaining parts taken from reference TRBV7-8 and TRBJ1-2, reads GAGVSQSPRYKVAKRGQDVALRCDPISGHVSLFWYQQALGQGPEFLTYFQNEAQLDKSGLPSDRFFAERPEGSVSTLKIQRTQQEDSAVYLCATRSQGAGNGYTFGSGTRLTVV.

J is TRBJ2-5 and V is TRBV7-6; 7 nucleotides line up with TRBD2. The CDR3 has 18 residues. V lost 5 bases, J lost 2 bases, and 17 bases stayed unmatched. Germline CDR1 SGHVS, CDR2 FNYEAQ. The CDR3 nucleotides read TGTGCCAGCAGCGACTGGCTAGGGAGGGGTAGGGCTCAAGAGACCCAGTACTTC. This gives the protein CASSDWLGRGRAQETQYF.

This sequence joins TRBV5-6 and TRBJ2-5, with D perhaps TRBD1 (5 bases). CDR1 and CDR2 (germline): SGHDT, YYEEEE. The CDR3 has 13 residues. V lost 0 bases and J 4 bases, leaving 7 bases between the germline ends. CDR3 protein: CASSLGTRETQYF. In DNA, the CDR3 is TGTGCCAGCAGCTTGGGGACAAGAGAGACCCAGTACTTC.